This entry is about one TCR beta chain. It lacks a known antigen. It has no much larger one-base neighbor in the sample; base qualities were not kept. Interpreted using the paper, the treatment or condition label stands for: roughly 19 received Ad26.COV2.S at low or high dose, single or two shots; 5 received placebo; per-sample allocation not given. Repertoires of vaccine and placebo recipients were sequenced from samples collected on day 63 after the first injection. Cohort 1b enrolled 25 adults aged 18-55 years at a single site in Boston, USA, between 29 July and 7 August 2020. Ad26.COV2.S consisted of a replication-incompetent adenovirus type 26 vector by which a prefusion-stabilized SARS-CoV-2 spike protein from the original Wuhan strain was expressed. This record belongs to a study of Ad26.COV2.S vaccination and SARS-CoV-2 variants (dated by TCRdb to 2020 to 2022). With regard to the full study: Donors in the vaccine arm were drawn from COV1001, a multicentre, randomized, double-blind, placebo-controlled phase I-IIa trial testing Ad26.COV2.S in healthy adults. Investigators remained blinded to trial group allocation during experiments and outcome assessment. Dosing of Ad26.COV2.S was intramuscular, at either 5x10^10 or 1x10^11 viral particles, delivered as one shot or as two shots spaced 56 days apart. The specificity and breadth of SARS-CoV-2-reactive T cell receptors after Ad26.COV2.S vaccination were assessed by TCRbeta repertoire sequencing. Trial participants were randomized into five groups of five, in which low-dose or high-dose Ad26.COV2.S was given once or twice, or placebo was given on both occasions. A total of some 30 samples were included in the TCR-sequenced set, comprising some 20 Ad26.COV2.S vaccine recipients, 5 placebo recipients and 8 SARS-CoV-2 convalescent individuals. Here is what the overall study found, with its caveats: The study was not powered to compare responses between vaccine doses or regimens. After vaccination, spike-specific CD8+ and CD4+ T cell responses were reported to show substantial breadth. Higher spike-specific TCR breadth was observed in Ad26.COV2.S recipients than in placebo recipients (P = 0.0014). Comparable non-spike TCR breadth was observed between vaccine and placebo recipients, consistent with only spike being contained in the vaccine. The authors noted that the TCR breadth and depth analyses may have underestimated total T cell responses.

The germline V gene encodes CDR1 MNHNS and CDR2 SASEGT. Its CDR3 holds 15 amino acids, cysteine through phenylalanine. Only the CDR3 region is kept as DNA, spanning 45 bases read in frame from base 1. V drops 3 bases and J drops 2 bases, leaving 13 bases in between. The immunoSEQ Assay was used to sequence TCRbeta CDR3 regions. After extraction, genomic DNA underwent amplification by bias-controlled multiplex PCR, followed by high-throughput sequencing. The paper's processing steps were these. To quantify the absolute abundance of every unique TCRbeta CDR3 region, sequences were collapsed and filtered. T cell fraction was estimated by normalization of TCRbeta template counts to usable DNA, with usable DNA being measured through amplification of reference genes present in all nucleated cells. Repertoire TCRs were annotated as SARS-CoV-2-specific by exact matching of V gene, CDR3 amino acid sequence and J gene to a known reactive TCR set. The reference SARS-CoV-2 TCR set was obtained from MIRA and was filtered for enrichment in COVID-19-positive ImmuneCODE repertoires, whereby public or cross-reactive TCRs were removed. Using the MIRA antigens, annotated TCRs were further analysed by specific ORF or by position within an ORF. Depth was the summed frequency of annotated unique rearrangements, while breadth was defined as annotated unique rearrangements over total unique productive rearrangements. Two-sided Wilcoxon rank-sum tests were used to compare TCR breadth between groups. Drawn from immuneACCESS, this table holds only the in-frame rearrangements with V and J called that TCRdb kept. Clones are partly lost; checked studies trace under half to an unresolved V gene and leave the rest unexplained. That table furnishes V, J and clone size, whereas the DNA furnished D and trimming. Counted in this sample were fewer than 300,000 clones; around 87% of them appeared once. The biggest ten clones account for approximately 3.3% of the sample.

The rearranged chain carries TRBV6-1 and TRBJ2-5, and TRBD2 may be the D gene, going by 6 matching bases. This TCR derives from a person between 18 and 65 years old who received the Ad26.COV2.S COVID-19 vaccine or a placebo. Source: peripheral blood, taken in a trial of Ad26.COV2.S vaccine versus placebo. The DNA reads as follows: TGTGCCAGCAGTGATCCAGCGAGCGGGCAAGAGACCCAGTACTTC. This is translated as CASSDPASGQETQYF.